These 18 T cell receptor beta chains were sequenced from one sample in a study of OX40 agonist ivuxolimab in advanced cancers. Using immunoSEQ multiplex PCR, the repertoire was profiled, and TCRdb retains in-frame clones only, with some absent. The table has approximately 90,000 clones, around nine tenths seen once; the top ten hold approximately 1.5%. The sequenced sample was CD4+ or CD8+ T cells sorted from blood, obtained in a trial of the OX40 agonist ivuxolimab. The receptors were gathered from an adult with an advanced solid tumor such as melanoma, head and neck, liver or kidney cancer.

This rearrangement joins TRBV19 to TRBJ2-7; the D is unclear. The length of the CDR3 is 14 residues. The germline gives CDR1 LNHDA, CDR2 SQIVND (reference sequence). V was pared by 4 bases and J by 2 bases, with 12 bases between. CDR3 DNA sequence: TGTGCCAGTAGTAGGGCAGGACCTACCTACGAGCAGTACTTC. Its protein product is CASSRAGPTYEQYF.

The CDR3 is CASSKEVSGRTEAFF. The DNA of the CDR3 is TGTGCCAGTAGTAAAGAGGTGTCAGGTCGCACTGAAGCTTTCTTT. V gene TRBV19 combines with J gene TRBJ1-1; no definite D call. Trimming removed 4 bases from V and 4 bases from J, with 16 bases in between. The CDR3 covers 15 residues. Germline V lookup: CDR1 LNHDA, CDR2 SQIVND (reference sequence). Supplemented by reference TRBV19 and TRBJ1-1, the full variable domain reads DGGITQSPKYLFRKEGQNVTLSCEQNLNHDAMYWYRQDPGQGLRLIYYSQIVNDFQKGDIAEGYSVSREKKESFPLTVTSAQKNPTAFYLCASSKEVSGRTEAFFGQGTRLTVV.

The chain combines TRBV28 with TRBJ1-1; D remains unclear. The germline V gene encodes CDR1 MDHEN and CDR2 SYDVKM. The CDR3 totals 12 residues. V was cut by 6 bases and J by 6 bases, with 11 bases left in between. The chain's CDR3 is CASRKRIAEAFF. In DNA form, the CDR3 reads TGTGCCAGCAGGAAACGGATCGCTGAAGCTTTCTTT.

This clone was detected only a few times. The chain links TRBV2 to TRBJ1-1; possible D gene TRBD1, 5 bases. The germline V gene has CDR1 SNHLY and CDR2 FYNNEI. Trimming removed 11 bases from V and 11 bases from J, with 21 bases in between. The CDR3 is 12 amino acids. The CDR3 DNA is TGTGCCTTCGGGGACGCGGTGAGTAAGGCTTTCTTT. Translating gives CAFGDAVSKAFF.

This clone showed up just a few times. The rearrangement links TRBV18 to TRBJ1-5; D unresolved. The germline gives CDR1 KGHSH, CDR2 LQKENI. The length of the CDR3 is 15 residues. V dropped 2 bases and J dropped 0 bases, with 8 bases sitting between them. The CDR3 DNA reads as TGTGCCAGCTCACCAGCAGGAGGTAGCAATCAGCCCCAGCATTTT. Translation gives CASSPAGGSNQPQHF.

A single count supports this clone. This chain uses TRBV7-2 with TRBJ1-2; 8 bases line up with TRBD1. In germline, CDR1 is SGHTA, CDR2 FQGNSA. There are 13 residues in the CDR3. V gave up 5 bases and J gave up 6 bases; unmatched junction bases: 5. As DNA, the CDR3 is TGTGCCAGCAGCCCAGACAGGGGCAATGGCTACACCTTC. Translating it yields CASSPDRGNGYTF.

This chain links TRBV9 with TRBJ2-1; 9 bases fit TRBD2. Germline assignment: CDR1 SGDLS and CDR2 YYNGEE. V gave up 6 bases and J gave up 3 bases; unmatched junction bases: 7. There are 15 residues in the CDR3. CDR3 DNA: TGTGCCAGCACCCGACAGCGGGGGGACTACAATGAGCAGTTCTTC. It is translated as CASTRQRGDYNEQFF.

The chain uses TRBV27 and TRBJ2-1, with D maybe TRBD2 (6 bases). Per the germline V gene, CDR1 is MNHEY and CDR2 is SMNVEV (reference sequence). The CDR3 extends over 15 amino acids. The V end was cut by 8 bases, the J end by 2 bases, with 16 bases between. The CDR3, as DNA: TGTGCCAGCGGAAGGGGACTGGACACCTACAATGAGCAGTTCTTC. This gives the protein CASGRGLDTYNEQFF.

This rearrangement joins TRBV5-4 to TRBJ2-1; TRBD2 agrees at 8 bases. CDR1 and CDR2 (germline): SGHNT, YYREEE (reference sequence). The ends lost 0 bases at V and 8 bases at J; junction bases unmatched: 7. The length of the CDR3 is 15 residues. The CDR3 protein is CASSLESGSQYEQFF. The CDR3 region has the DNA TGTGCCAGCAGCTTGGAGAGCGGGAGTCAGTATGAGCAGTTCTTC.

The V gene is TRBV6-6, the J gene TRBJ2-7, with 12 bases fitting TRBD2. Losses at the gene ends were 6 bases for V and 4 bases for J; bases not matched to a gene: 7. This CDR3 spans 15 amino acids. Looked up from germline, CDR1 is MNHNY and CDR2 is SVGAGI (reference sequence). CDR3 protein: CASRVSSGREYEQYF. DNA of the CDR3: TGTGCCAGCAGAGTTTCTAGCGGGAGGGAATACGAGCAGTACTTC.

The chain uses TRBV5-4 and TRBJ1-4, with a possible D match to TRBD1 (5 bases). The CDR3 consists of 15 residues. CDR1 SGHNT and CDR2 YYREEE come from the germline V gene (reference sequence). V gave up 4 bases and J gave up 3 bases, with 13 bases separating them. CDR3 amino acids: CASSPGTAANEKLFF. CDR3 nucleotide sequence: TGTGCCAGCAGCCCAGGGACGGCTGCTAATGAAAAACTGTTTTTT.

The gene calls are TRBV18 and TRBJ2-1; 10 nucleotides agree with TRBD2. Trimming cost V 4 bases and J 6 bases; bases outside gene matches: 12. CDR1 and CDR2 (germline): KGHSH, LQKENI. This CDR3 contains 17 residues. CDR3 protein: CASSHPGVAGGINEQFF. The CDR3, as DNA: TGTGCCAGCTCACACCCCGGGGTAGCGGGAGGTATCAATGAGCAGTTCTTC.

The chain is built from TRBV5-3 and TRBJ1-6; perhaps TRBD1 as D (5 bases). TRBV5-3 counts as an open reading frame of uncertain function. CDR3 length: 14 residues. The V gene lost 7 bases and the J gene lost 10 bases, with 18 bases spanning the gap. Here the CDR3 DNA reads TGTGCCAGATGGCGTAGGGACGAGAGATCACCCCTCCACTTT. Its protein is CARWRRDERSPLHF.

This rearrangement joins TRBV30 to TRBJ2-2, with a possible D match to TRBD1 (5 bases). The CDR3 is 16 residues long. The V and J ends lost 0 bases and 3 bases respectively, with 14 bases between them. Per the germline V gene, CDR1 is GTSNPN and CDR2 is SVGIG (reference sequence). The CDR3 DNA reads TGTGCCTGGAGTGTACAGTCCAGGGCTGACACCGGGGAGCTGTTTTTT. Protein: CAWSVQSRADTGELFF.

The chain couples TRBV15 to TRBJ2-3; D gene uncertain. Germline CDR1 and CDR2: LNHNV and YYDKDF (reference sequence). V was cut by 2 bases and J by 5 bases, with 2 bases left in between. This CDR3 contains 11 residues. The CDR3 DNA reads TGTGCCACCAGCAGAAAAGATACGCAGTATTTT. Its protein product is CATSRKDTQYF.

The J gene is TRBJ2-7, the V gene TRBV4-2; 15 bases align to TRBD2. Trimming cost V 3 bases and J 6 bases; bases outside gene matches: 3. This CDR3 is built from 15 residues. Looked up from germline, CDR1 is LGHNA and CDR2 is YNFKEQ. The CDR3 DNA follows: TGTGCCAGCAGCCACTGGGGACTAGCGGGAGGCGAGCAGTACTTC. This codes for CASSHWGLAGGEQYF.

The chain uses TRBV27 and TRBJ2-3, with a weak D call TRBD1 (5 bases). CDR1 and CDR2 from the germline V gene are MNHEY and SMNVEV (reference sequence). The CDR3 length is 13 residues. V shed 2 bases and J shed 5 bases, with 8 bases lying between them. In DNA form, the CDR3 reads TGTGCCAGCAGTTTAAGGGGAATAGATACGCAGTATTTT. Its protein product is CASSLRGIDTQYF.

The V and J genes are TRBV28 and TRBJ1-5; 8 bases match TRBD1. J lost 6 bases, V lost 5 bases, and 12 bases had no gene match. Germline lookup yields CDR1 MDHEN and CDR2 SYDVKM. This CDR3 comprises 16 residues. CDR3 sequence reads: CASSAPGTGWGQPQHF. The DNA for the CDR3 is TGTGCCAGCAGTGCCCCCGGGACAGGCTGGGGTCAGCCCCAGCATTTT.